This T cell receptor (beta chain) was sequenced for a study of CD8 T cells in Susac syndrome. Per the germline V gene, CDR1 is SGHDT and CDR2 is YYEEEE. This CDR3 spans 14 amino acids. The V gene end was trimmed by 5 bases and the J gene end by 0 bases; junction bases not matched to a gene: 4. Healthy donors, matched for age and sex, constituted the control group. It was negative isolation that provided the CD8+ and CD4+ T cells, whereas TEMRA cells were enriched by FACS. Random hexamers were used to reverse transcribe about 0.5 to 1 ug of RNA. An immunoSEQ multiplex PCR generated amplified TCR beta CDR3 products spanning 54 Vbeta and 13 Jbeta. TCRdb reprocessed the immunoSEQ multiplex PCR reads with MiXCR, giving one entry per CDR3 protein. The table records approximately 100,000 distinct CDR3 sequences, 92% of them present only once.

The J gene is TRBJ2-7, the V gene TRBV5-6; 8 bases agree with TRBD2. Sequencing input: CD4+ T cells from PBMCs. This sequence originates from a human donor in good health. CDR3 loop: CASSFGTSSYEQYF. The DNA for the CDR3 is TGTGCCAGCAGTTTTGGGACTAGCTCCTACGAGCAGTACTTC.